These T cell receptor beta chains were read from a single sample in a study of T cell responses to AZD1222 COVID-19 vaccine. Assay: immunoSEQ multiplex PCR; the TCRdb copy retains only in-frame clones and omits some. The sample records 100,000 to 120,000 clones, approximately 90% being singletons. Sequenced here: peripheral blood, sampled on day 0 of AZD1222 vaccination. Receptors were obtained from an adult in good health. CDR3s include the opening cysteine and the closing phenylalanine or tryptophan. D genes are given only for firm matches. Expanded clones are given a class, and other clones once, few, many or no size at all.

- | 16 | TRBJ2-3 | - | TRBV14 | CASSQFTILYTDTQYF | TGTGCCAGCAGCCAATTTACGATTCTCTACACAGATACGCAGTATTTT
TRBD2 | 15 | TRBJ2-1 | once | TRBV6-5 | CATRLAGGVYNEQFF | TGTGCCACCAGATTAGCGGGAGGGGTTTACAATGAGCAGTTCTTC
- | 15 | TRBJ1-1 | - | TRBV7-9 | CASSGRQYPNTEAFF | TGTGCCAGCAGCGGTCGACAGTACCCGAACACTGAAGCTTTCTTT
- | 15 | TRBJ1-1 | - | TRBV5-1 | CASSILQGGGTEAFF | TGCGCCAGCAGCATTTTACAGGGTGGTGGCACTGAAGCTTTCTTT
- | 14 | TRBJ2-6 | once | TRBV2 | CASIAGYGANVLTF | TGTGCCAGCATTGCCGGCTACGGGGCCAACGTCCTGACTTTC
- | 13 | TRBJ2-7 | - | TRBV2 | CASHRASSYEQYF | TGTGCCAGCCACAGGGCCAGTTCATACGAGCAGTACTTC
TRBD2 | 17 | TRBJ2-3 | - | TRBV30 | CAWSVQTSGGSTDTQYF | TGTGCCTGGAGTGTACAGACTAGCGGGGGTAGCACAGATACGCAGTATTTT
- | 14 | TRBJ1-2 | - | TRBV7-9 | CASSLAVQDYGYTF | TGTGCCAGCAGCTTAGCGGTGCAGGACTATGGCTACACCTTC
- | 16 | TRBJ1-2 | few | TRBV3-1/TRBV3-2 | CASSQGAVQGNYGYTF | TGTGCCAGCAGCCAAGGGGCGGTGCAGGGGAACTATGGCTACACCTTC
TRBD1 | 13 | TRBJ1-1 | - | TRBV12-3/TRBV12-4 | CASRRDRATEAFF | TGTGCCAGCAGGCGAGACAGGGCCACTGAAGCTTTCTTT
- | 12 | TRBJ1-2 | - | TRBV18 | CASSDRYYGYTF | TGTGCCAGCTCAGACAGATACTATGGCTACACCTTC
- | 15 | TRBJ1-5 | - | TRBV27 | CASSLSRQGNQPQHF | TGTGCCAGCAGTTTATCGAGACAGGGCAATCAGCCCCAGCATTTT
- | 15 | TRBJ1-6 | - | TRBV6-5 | CASSPQGPYNSPLHF | TGTGCCAGCAGTCCCCAGGGACCCTATAATTCACCCCTCCACTTT
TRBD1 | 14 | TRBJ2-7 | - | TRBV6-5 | CASSKTGSPYEQYF | TGTGCCAGCAGTAAGACAGGGAGCCCCTACGAGCAGTACTTC
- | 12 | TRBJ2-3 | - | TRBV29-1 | CSVQGEADTQYF | TGCAGCGTCCAAGGAGAGGCAGATACGCAGTATTTT
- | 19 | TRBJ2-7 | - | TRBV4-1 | CASSPSRDAKSLSSYEQYF | TGCGCCAGCAGCCCCTCCCGGGACGCCAAGTCCCTGAGCTCCTACGAGCAGTACTTC
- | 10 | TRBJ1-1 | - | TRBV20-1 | CRAGYTEAFF | TGCAGGGCAGGGTACACTGAAGCTTTCTTT
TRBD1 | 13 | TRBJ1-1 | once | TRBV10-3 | CAISLTGRTEAFF | TGTGCCATCAGTCTGACAGGGCGAACTGAAGCTTTCTTT
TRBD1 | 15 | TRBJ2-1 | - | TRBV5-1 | CASSLGQGSYNEQFF | TGCGCCAGCAGCCTGGGACAGGGCTCCTACAATGAGCAGTTCTTC
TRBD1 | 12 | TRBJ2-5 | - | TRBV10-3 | CATQTGQETQYF | TGTGCCACCCAGACAGGGCAAGAGACCCAGTACTTC
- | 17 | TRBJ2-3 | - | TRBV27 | CASSSDESFPYTDTQYF | TGTGCCAGCAGTTCGGACGAGTCGTTCCCCTACACAGATACGCAGTATTTT
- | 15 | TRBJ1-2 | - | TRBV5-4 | CASSLGAGADYGYTF | TGTGCCAGCAGCTTGGGGGCGGGGGCAGACTATGGCTACACCTTC
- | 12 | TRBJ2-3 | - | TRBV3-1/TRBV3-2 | CASSHTGDTQYF | TGTGCCAGCAGCCACACGGGAGATACGCAGTATTTT
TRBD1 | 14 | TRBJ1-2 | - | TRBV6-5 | CASSFGQGHYGYTF | TGTGCCAGCAGTTTCGGACAGGGTCACTATGGCTACACCTTC
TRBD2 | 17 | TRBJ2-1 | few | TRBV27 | CASFVRIAGGSRYEQFF | TGTGCCAGCTTTGTCCGTATAGCGGGAGGGTCAAGATATGAGCAGTTCTTC
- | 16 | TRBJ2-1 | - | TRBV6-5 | CASSYSYSGGGNEQFF | TGTGCCAGCAGTTACTCGTACTCCGGGGGAGGCAATGAGCAGTTCTTC
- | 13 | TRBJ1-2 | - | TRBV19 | CATLVRPNYGYTF | TGTGCCACCCTAGTCAGGCCGAACTATGGCTACACCTTC
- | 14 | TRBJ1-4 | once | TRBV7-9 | CASSPRQEGEKLFF | TGTGCCAGCAGCCCTCGACAGGAGGGTGAAAAACTGTTTTTT
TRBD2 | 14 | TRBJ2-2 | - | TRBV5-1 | CASRRLAGTGELFF | TGCGCCAGCAGGCGGCTAGCGGGGACCGGGGAGCTGTTTTTT
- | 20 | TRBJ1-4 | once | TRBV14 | CASSQGLSPGGYSTNEKLFF | TGTGCCAGCAGCCAAGGTCTGTCACCCGGAGGGTATTCAACTAATGAAAAACTGTTTTTT
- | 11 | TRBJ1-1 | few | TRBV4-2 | CASSQNTEAFF | TGTGCCAGCAGCCAGAACACTGAAGCTTTCTTT
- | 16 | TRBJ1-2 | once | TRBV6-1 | CASSENPIASNYGYTF | TGTGCCAGCAGTGAGAACCCCATCGCGTCTAACTATGGCTACACCTTC
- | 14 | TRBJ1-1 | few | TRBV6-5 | CASRLGATSTEAFF | TGTGCCAGCAGATTAGGGGCGACGAGCACTGAAGCTTTCTTT
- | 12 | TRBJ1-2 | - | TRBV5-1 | CASSLSFYGYTF | TGCGCCAGCAGCTTGAGTTTCTATGGCTACACCTTC
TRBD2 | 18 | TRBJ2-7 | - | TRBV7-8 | CASSLGNKLGEGRYEQYF | TGTGCCAGCAGCTTAGGGAATAAGTTGGGGGAGGGCCGCTACGAGCAGTACTTC
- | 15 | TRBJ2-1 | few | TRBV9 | CASSRGSGSYNEQFF | TGTGCCAGCAGCAGGGGTAGCGGCTCCTACAATGAGCAGTTCTTC
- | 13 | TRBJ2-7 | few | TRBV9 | CASSPGTPYEQYF | TGTGCCAGCAGCCCCGGGACTCCCTACGAGCAGTACTTC
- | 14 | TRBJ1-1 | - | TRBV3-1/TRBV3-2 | CASSLQGINTEAFF | TGTGCCAGCAGCCTACAGGGAATAAACACTGAAGCTTTCTTT
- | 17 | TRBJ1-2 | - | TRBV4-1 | CASSQVHREVTNYGYTF | TGCGCCAGCAGCCAAGTTCACAGGGAGGTTACTAACTATGGCTACACCTTC
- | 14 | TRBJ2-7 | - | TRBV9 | CASSVGDTNYEQYF | TGTGCCAGCAGCGTAGGGGACACAAACTACGAGCAGTACTTC
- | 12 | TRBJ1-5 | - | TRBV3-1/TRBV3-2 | CASSQTDQPQHF | TGTGCCAGCAGCCAAACAGATCAGCCCCAGCATTTT
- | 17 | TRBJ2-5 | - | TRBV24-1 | CATSDPRPGPQGETQYF | TGTGCCACCAGTGACCCCCGACCGGGACCCCAGGGAGAGACCCAGTACTTC
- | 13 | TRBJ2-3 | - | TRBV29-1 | CSVDADWADTQYF | TGCAGCGTTGATGCCGATTGGGCAGATACGCAGTATTTT
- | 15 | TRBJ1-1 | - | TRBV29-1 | CSVNTGQPMNTEAFF | TGCAGCGTGAACACCGGCCAACCTATGAACACTGAAGCTTTCTTT
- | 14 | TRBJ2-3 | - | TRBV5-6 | CASSLYSRTDTQYF | TGTGCCAGCAGCTTGTACTCAAGGACAGATACGCAGTATTTT
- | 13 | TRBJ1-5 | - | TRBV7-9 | CASSFGGNQPQHF | TGTGCCAGCAGCTTCGGGGGTAATCAGCCCCAGCATTTT
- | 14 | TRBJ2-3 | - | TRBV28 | CASSSGGLADTQYF | TGTGCCAGCAGTTCTGGCGGGCTGGCGGATACGCAGTATTTT
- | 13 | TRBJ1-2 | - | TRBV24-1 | CATSDLGYYGYTF | TGTGCCACCAGTGATTTGGGCTACTATGGCTACACCTTC
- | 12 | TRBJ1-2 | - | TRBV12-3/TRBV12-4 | CASSYGGQGYTF | TGTGCCAGCAGTTACGGGGGTCAGGGCTACACCTTC
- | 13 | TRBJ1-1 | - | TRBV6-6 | CASSPRLNTEAFF | TGTGCCAGCAGTCCCCGCCTGAACACTGAAGCTTTCTTT
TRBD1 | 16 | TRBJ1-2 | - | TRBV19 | CASSHVTNRGLNGYTF | TGTGCCAGTAGTCACGTCACGAACAGGGGGCTGAATGGCTACACCTTC
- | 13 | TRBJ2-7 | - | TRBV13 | CASSLGPGGEQYF | TGTGCCAGCAGCCTCGGGCCCGGCGGCGAGCAGTACTTC
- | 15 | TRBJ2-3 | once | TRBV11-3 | CASSLSGASTDTQYF | TGTGCCAGCAGCCTCTCGGGAGCCAGCACAGATACGCAGTATTTT
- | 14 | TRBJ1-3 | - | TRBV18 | CASSPSITGNTIYF | TGTGCCAGCTCACCATCGATCACTGGAAACACCATATATTTT
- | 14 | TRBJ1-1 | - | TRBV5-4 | CASSQTGLNTEAFF | TGTGCCAGCAGCCAGACAGGCCTGAACACTGAAGCTTTCTTT
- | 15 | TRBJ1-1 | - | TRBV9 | CASSVRELPNTEAFF | TGTGCCAGCAGCGTCAGGGAACTACCGAACACTGAAGCTTTCTTT
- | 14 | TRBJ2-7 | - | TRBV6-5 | CASRPGQHSYEQYF | TGTGCCAGCAGACCGGGACAACACTCCTACGAGCAGTACTTC